This T cell receptor beta chain is from a study of T-cell reconstitution after alpha-beta-depleted transplantation in children. This clonotype was observed a handful of times. Unique molecular identifiers featured in how the TCRbeta library was prepared. TCRdb used MiXCR to reprocess the PCR reads, holding one entry per CDR3 protein. The top ten clones hold around 20% of a sample with some 100,000 distinct CDR3 sequences, about 16% of them seen once. V was shortened by 2 bases and J by 3 bases, with 11 bases between the two germline ends. This CDR3 region has 14 residues. Germline CDR1 SGHRS, CDR2 YFSETQ.

The chain recombines TRBV5-1 with TRBJ2-5, with D tentatively TRBD1 (5 bases). Sequences were derived from PBMCs, mostly from graft donor cells, sampled 180 days after TCRalphabeta/CD19-depleted stem cell transplant. This TCR was recovered from a male patient under 10 years old who had a stem cell transplant for acute lymphoblastic leukemia, so the T cells may come from the graft donor. CDR3 in DNA: TGCGCCAGCAGCTTTATAGACAGAAAAGAGACCCAGTACTTC. Translating gives CASSFIDRKETQYF.